The sequence of this TCR beta chain was determined in a study of shared clonotypes between healthy human individuals. Study-level points and caveats: The study drew on few donors, limiting represented genetic and exposure-history diversity. Naive CD4 clonotypes overlapped across a handful of donors at around 5%.

Using approximately 200 ng DNA, 32,000 or so T cell genomes, the sorted-subset replicate PCRs were run. TCRdb's table, derived via immunoSEQ multiplex PCR, lists solely in-frame clones and lacks some. The table shows 90,000 to 120,000 clones, with approximately 70% occurring only once. This clone showed up many times. The antigen is not known. The CDR3 spans 15 residues. Germline V gene lookup returns CDR1 KGHSH and CDR2 LQKENI. V dropped 2 bases and J dropped 3; count of bases not matched to a gene: 6. Both CD45RO+ cells and CCR7-negative CD45RA+ TemRA cells were combined to make up CD8 memory. Sequencing used memory CD8+ T cells sorted from blood. The subset is: CD45RO+ cells pooled with CCR7-negative TemRA cells. The source is a woman under 40 in good health. The genes are TRBV18 and TRBJ2-7; 8 positions match TRBD2. Here the CDR3 DNA reads TGTGCCAGCTCACCAGGGAGCGGGGGAGGCTACGAGCAGTACTTC. As protein: CASSPGSGGGYEQYF.